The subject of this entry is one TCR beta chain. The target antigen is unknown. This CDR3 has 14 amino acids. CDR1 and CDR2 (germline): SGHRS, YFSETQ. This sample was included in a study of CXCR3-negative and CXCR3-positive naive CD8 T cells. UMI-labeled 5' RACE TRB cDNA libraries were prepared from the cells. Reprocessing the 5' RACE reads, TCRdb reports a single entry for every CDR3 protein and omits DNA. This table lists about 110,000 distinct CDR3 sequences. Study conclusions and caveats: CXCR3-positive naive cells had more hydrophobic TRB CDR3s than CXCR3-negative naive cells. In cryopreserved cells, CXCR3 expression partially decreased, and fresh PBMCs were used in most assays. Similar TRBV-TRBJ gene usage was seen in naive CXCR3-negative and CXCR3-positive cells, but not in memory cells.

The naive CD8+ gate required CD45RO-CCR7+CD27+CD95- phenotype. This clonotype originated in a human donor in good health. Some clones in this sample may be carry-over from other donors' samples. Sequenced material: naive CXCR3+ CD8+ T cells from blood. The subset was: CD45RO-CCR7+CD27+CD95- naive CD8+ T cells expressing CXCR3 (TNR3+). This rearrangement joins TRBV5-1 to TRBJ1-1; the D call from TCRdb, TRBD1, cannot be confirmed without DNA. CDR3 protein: CASSLETGGAEAFF.